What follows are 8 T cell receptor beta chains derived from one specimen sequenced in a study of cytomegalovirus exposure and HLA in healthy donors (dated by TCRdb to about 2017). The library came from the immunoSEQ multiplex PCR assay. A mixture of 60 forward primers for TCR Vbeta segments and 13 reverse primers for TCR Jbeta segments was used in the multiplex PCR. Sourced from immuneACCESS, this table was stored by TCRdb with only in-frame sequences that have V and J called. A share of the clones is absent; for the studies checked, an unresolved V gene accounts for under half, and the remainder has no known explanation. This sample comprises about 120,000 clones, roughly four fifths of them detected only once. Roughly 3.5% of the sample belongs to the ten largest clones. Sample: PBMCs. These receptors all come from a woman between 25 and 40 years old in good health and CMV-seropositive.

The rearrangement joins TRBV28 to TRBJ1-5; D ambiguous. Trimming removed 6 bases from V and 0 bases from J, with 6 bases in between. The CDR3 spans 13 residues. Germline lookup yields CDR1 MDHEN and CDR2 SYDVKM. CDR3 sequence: CASRGVSNQPQHF. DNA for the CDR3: TGTGCCAGCAGGGGAGTTAGCAATCAGCCCCAGCATTTT.

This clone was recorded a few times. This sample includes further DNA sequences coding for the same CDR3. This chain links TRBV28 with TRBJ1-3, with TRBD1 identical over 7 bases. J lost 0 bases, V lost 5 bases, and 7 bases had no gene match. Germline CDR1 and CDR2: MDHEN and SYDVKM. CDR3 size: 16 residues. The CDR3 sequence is CASSRDSPHSGNTIYF. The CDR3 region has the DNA TGTGCCAGCAGTCGGGACAGCCCTCACTCTGGAAACACCATATATTTT.

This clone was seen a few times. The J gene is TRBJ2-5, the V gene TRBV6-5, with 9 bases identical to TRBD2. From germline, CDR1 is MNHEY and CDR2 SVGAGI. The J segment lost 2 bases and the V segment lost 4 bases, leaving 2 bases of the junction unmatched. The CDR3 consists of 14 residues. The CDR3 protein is CASSWRGGQETQYF. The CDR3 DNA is TGTGCCAGCAGTTGGCGGGGGGGACAAGAGACCCAGTACTTC.

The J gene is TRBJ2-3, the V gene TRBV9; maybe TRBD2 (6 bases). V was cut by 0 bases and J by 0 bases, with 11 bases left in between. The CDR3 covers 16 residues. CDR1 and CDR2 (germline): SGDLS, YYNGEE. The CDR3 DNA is TGTGCCAGCAGCGTAGAGGACGGGACTAGCACAGATACGCAGTATTTT. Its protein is CASSVEDGTSTDTQYF.

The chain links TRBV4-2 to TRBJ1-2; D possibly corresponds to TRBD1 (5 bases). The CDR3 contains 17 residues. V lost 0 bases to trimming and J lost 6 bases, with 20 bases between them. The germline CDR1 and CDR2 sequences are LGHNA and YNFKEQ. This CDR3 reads CASSQDFLGGELNGYTF. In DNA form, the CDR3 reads TGTGCCAGCAGCCAAGATTTTTTAGGAGGGGAACTGAATGGCTACACCTTC.

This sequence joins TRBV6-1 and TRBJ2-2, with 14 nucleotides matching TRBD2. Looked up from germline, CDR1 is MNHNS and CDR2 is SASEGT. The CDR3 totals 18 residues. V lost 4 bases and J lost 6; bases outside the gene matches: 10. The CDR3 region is CASSVTRLAGGHAGELFF. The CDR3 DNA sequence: TGTGCCAGCAGTGTTACGAGACTAGCGGGGGGGCACGCCGGGGAGCTGTTTTTT.

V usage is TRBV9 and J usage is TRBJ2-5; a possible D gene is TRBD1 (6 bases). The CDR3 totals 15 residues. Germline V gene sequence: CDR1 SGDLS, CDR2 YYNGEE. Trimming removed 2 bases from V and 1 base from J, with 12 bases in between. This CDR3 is CASSVTTGLQETQYF. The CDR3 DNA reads TGTGCCAGCAGCGTCACGACAGGACTCCAAGAGACCCAGTACTTC.

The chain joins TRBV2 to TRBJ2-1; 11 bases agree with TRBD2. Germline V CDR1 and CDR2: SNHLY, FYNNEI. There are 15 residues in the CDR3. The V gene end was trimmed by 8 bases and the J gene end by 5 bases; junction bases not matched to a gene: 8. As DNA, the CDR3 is TGTGCCAGCCTCGGTAGCGGGGGGGTCAACAATGAGCAGTTCTTC. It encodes CASLGSGGVNNEQFF.